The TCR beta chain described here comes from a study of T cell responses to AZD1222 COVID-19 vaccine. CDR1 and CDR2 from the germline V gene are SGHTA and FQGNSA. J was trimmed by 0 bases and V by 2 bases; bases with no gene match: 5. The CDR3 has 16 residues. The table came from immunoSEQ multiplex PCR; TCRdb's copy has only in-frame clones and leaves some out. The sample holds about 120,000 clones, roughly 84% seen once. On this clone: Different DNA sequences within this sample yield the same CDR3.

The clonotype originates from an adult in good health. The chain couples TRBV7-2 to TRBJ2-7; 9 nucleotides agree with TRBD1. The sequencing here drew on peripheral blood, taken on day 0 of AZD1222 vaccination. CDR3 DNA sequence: TGTGCCAGCAGCTTAAACAGGGGGCGCCCCTCCTACGAGCAGTACTTC. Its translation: CASSLNRGRPSYEQYF.